A single sample gave rise to the 7 T cell receptor beta chains below, sequenced in a study of metastatic and nonmetastatic thyroid tumors (dated by TCRdb to 2019 to 2021). Library construction relied on PCR. Instrument used: Illumina HiSeq 4000. In TCRdb, the public reads were trimmed at Q25 with fastp and aligned with MiXCR, with productive beta chains retained. The table for this sample lists around 2,000 clones; roughly 9.8% of them were counted only once. The ten largest clonotypes hold over 13% of the sample. No treatment had been received by any patient before thyroid surgery. What was sequenced was tumor tissue. Every receptor here comes from a female donor with papillary thyroid cancer or a benign thyroid nodule (not recorded which). Some clones in this sample may be carry-over from other donors' samples.

Within the sample, this clone is medium-sized. The chain links TRBV7-2 to TRBJ1-1; possible D gene TRBD1, 6 bases. This CDR3 is built from 15 residues. Trimming removed 6 bases from V and 4 bases from J, with 18 bases in between. CDR1 and CDR2 (germline): SGHTA, FQGNSA. CDR3 residues: CASRTSTGRATEAFF. The CDR3 DNA sequence: TGTGCCAGCAGAACTTCCACAGGGAGGGCCACTGAAGCTTTCTTT.

Ten or more counts support this clone. At one boundary the junction diverges from the germline segment, which might be a read error. The chain joins TRBV25-1 to TRBJ2-4; no reliable D call. Germline assignment: CDR1 MGHDK and CDR2 SYGVNS. This CDR3 is 12 amino acids long. The CDR3 DNA reads TGTGCCAGCAGTGACTCTGCCGGGTCCCTTGGCTTC. Protein sequence: CASSDSAGSLGF.

By frequency in the sample, this clone is medium-sized. CDR3 in DNA: TGCAGTGCTAGTCGAGAGACAGATACGCAGTATTTT. Amino acids: CSASRETDTQYF. The chain recombines TRBV20-1 with TRBJ2-3; D is unresolved. This CDR3 is 12 amino acids long. Trimming removed 3 bases from V and 3 bases from J, with 7 bases in between. The V gene's germline CDR1 is DFQATT and CDR2 SNEGSKA (reference sequence).

This clone is medium-sized (0.01 to 0.1%) within its sample. Germline and junction disagree at one end, which may indicate a read error. The chain is built from TRBV7-7 and TRBJ2-5, with 7 bases aligning to TRBD1. CDR3 length: 14 amino acids. Germline V CDR1 and CDR2: SSHAT, FNYEAQ (reference sequence). The CDR3 is CASSHRGPKETQYF. In DNA form, the CDR3 reads TGTGCTAGCAGCCACAGGGGCCCGAAAGAGACCCAGTACTTC.

At least ten counts were recorded for this clone. J is TRBJ2-2 and V is TRBV9; 8 bases fit TRBD1. The junction had 2 bases not matched to a gene; V was cut back by 3 bases and J by 1 base. Germline assignment: CDR1 SGDLS and CDR2 YYNGEE. This CDR3 region has 15 residues. Here the CDR3 reads CASSGGTGNTGELFF. The CDR3 coding sequence is TGTGCCAGCAGCGGCGGGACAGGGAACACCGGGGAGCTGTTTTTT.

Concerning this clone: The CDR3 end shows no conserved phenylalanine or tryptophan, and so a read error is likely. The CDR3: CASSREQENSPLHS. The CDR3, as DNA: TGTGCCAGTAGCCGCGAGCAGGAAAATTCACCCCTCCACTCT. The V gene is TRBV4-2, the J gene TRBJ1-6; no clear D. Germline CDR1 is LGHNA and CDR2 is YNFKEQ. The CDR3 totals 14 residues.

Notes on this clone: A junction boundary mismatches the germline segment, possibly from a read error. The DNA for the CDR3 is TGTGCCAGCAGCTCCTCGACAGGAGACTATGGCTTGTCCTTC. Protein: CASSSSTGDYGLSF. The chain recombines TRBV6-5 with TRBJ1-2, with D possibly matching TRBD1 (6 bases). Germline assignment: CDR1 MNHEY and CDR2 SVGAGI. CDR3 length: 14 residues.